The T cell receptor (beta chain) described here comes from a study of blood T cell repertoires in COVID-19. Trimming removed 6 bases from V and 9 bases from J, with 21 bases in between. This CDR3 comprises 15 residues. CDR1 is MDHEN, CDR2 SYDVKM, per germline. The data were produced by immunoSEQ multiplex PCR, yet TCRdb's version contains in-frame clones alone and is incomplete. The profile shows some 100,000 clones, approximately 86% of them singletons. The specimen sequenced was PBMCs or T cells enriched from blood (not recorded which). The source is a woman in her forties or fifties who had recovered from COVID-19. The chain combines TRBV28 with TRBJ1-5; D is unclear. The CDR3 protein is CASSSSWPRGRPQHF. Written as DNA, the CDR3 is TGTGCCAGCAGCTCTTCTTGGCCCCGAGGTCGGCCCCAGCATTTT.